These T cell receptor beta chains were read from a single sample in a study of cytomegalovirus exposure and HLA in healthy donors. Sequencing used immunoSEQ multiplex PCR; TCRdb keeps in-frame clones, though not all of them. The table shows under 200,000 clones, with roughly 80% occurring only once. Input material: PBMCs. The receptors shown here come from a male donor in good health and CMV-seronegative. CDR3s include the opening cysteine and the closing phenylalanine or tryptophan. D genes are given only for firm matches. Where a row states a size, it is once, few, many or the class of an expanded clone; other rows omit it.

j_call v_call clone_size d_call cdr3_nt cdr3_aa
TRBJ2-1 TRBV18 . TRBD2 TGTGCCAGCTCACCACCCGTAGAGGGGCGGCGGGAGAGCTCCTACAATGAGCAGTTCTTC CASSPPVEGRRESSYNEQFF
TRBJ1-5 TRBV4-2 . . TGTGCCAGCAGCCAAGATTACCAGAGCAATCAGCCCCAGCATTTT CASSQDYQSNQPQHF
TRBJ2-7 TRBV2 . TRBD2 TGTGCCACCGGAAGCGGGACTTCCTACGAGCAGTACTTC CATGSGTSYEQYF
TRBJ2-7 TRBV7-9 . TRBD2 TGTGCCAGCAGCTTAGTTCTGGCGGGGGCCTACGAGCAGTACTTC CASSLVLAGAYEQYF
TRBJ2-5 TRBV7-2 . TRBD1 TGTGCCAGCAGGACAGGGCTGTCAGAGACCCAGTACTTC CASRTGLSETQYF
TRBJ1-5 TRBV6-6 . TRBD1 TGTGCCAGCAGTTACCGGGACAGGGGCAATCAGCCCCAGCATTTT CASSYRDRGNQPQHF
TRBJ1-2 TRBV6-4 . . TGTGCCAGCAGTGACTCGGTAGGAGGGGGCTACACCTTC CASSDSVGGGYTF
TRBJ1-3 TRBV15 few . TGTGCCACCAGCAGAGAAAGTGGCGGAAACACCATATATTTT CATSRESGGNTIYF
TRBJ2-2 TRBV2 few TRBD1 TGTGCCAGCAGTGTCGGGTTTGGACAGGGGGCATTGGACACCGGGGAGCTGTTTTTT CASSVGFGQGALDTGELFF
TRBJ1-5 TRBV30 . TRBD1 TGTGCCTGGAGTGTCGGACAGGGGTTTCGGCAGCCCCAGCATTTT CAWSVGQGFRQPQHF
TRBJ2-3 TRBV5-4 . TRBD1 TGTGCCAGCAGCTTTATGACAGGGTACACAGATACGCAGTATTTT CASSFMTGYTDTQYF
TRBJ2-1 TRBV5-1 . TRBD2 TGCGCCAGCCAAAAAGGGACTAGCGGGAGCGATGAGCAGTTCTTC CASQKGTSGSDEQFF
TRBJ2-7 TRBV4-3 . . TGCGCCAGCAGCCAACGGCTAGCGAATAACGAGCAGTACTTC CASSQRLANNEQYF
TRBJ1-2 TRBV28 . . TGTGCCAGCAGTTTTCCAGGGGTTTATGGCTACACCTTC CASSFPGVYGYTF
TRBJ2-3 TRBV7-9 once . TGTGCCAGCAGCTTAGAGGGAGGAGTAGGAGATACGCAGTATTTT CASSLEGGVGDTQYF
TRBJ2-6 TRBV5-1 . TRBD1 TGCGCCAGCTCCCGCACTAGACAGGGGAGCTCTGGGGCCAACGTCCTGACTTTC CASSRTRQGSSGANVLTF
TRBJ1-1 TRBV19 few TRBD1 TGTGCCAGTAGTATGCCGGGACAGGGCTTTGAAGCTTTCTTT CASSMPGQGFEAFF
TRBJ2-7 TRBV7-8 . TRBD2 TGTGCCAGCACCTCCGGGGGGGTCCCCTACGAGCAGTACTTC CASTSGGVPYEQYF